The 29 T cell receptor beta chains presented below share a single source sample, sequenced in a study of beta chain features in type 1 diabetes. Expressed TCRB transcripts were sequenced after all isolated RNA was converted to cDNA. Repertoires were generated with immunoSEQ multiplex PCR, while TCRdb's copy carries only in-frame clones and drops some. The sample shows 250,000 to 350,000 clones, about 14% of them seen only once. The specimen was central memory CD4+ T cells from blood. The source of these receptors is a man aged 25-40 years in good health.

The chain combines TRBV29-1 with TRBJ1-5; D uncertain. In germline, CDR1 is SQVTM, CDR2 ANQGSEA. The ends were cut back, 4 bases at V and 4 bases at J, with 14 bases in the middle. The CDR3 is 14 residues long. Written as DNA, the CDR3 is TGCAGCGTTGCGGAAGGACGGATTAATCAGCCCCAGCATTTT. Amino acids: CSVAEGRINQPQHF.

A word on this clone: The sample holds other DNA sequences that translate to the same CDR3. The rearrangement links TRBV7-9 to TRBJ2-5; TRBD1 is a possible D gene (5 bases). V lost 6 bases to trimming and J lost 2 bases, with 13 bases between them. Germline V gives CDR1 SEHNR, CDR2 FQNEAQ (reference sequence). The CDR3 has 14 residues. The CDR3 sequence: CASRDKGRQETQYF. CDR3 DNA sequence: TGTGCCAGCAGGGATAAGGGGCGTCAAGAGACCCAGTACTTC.

The CDR3 protein is CASTSPGLAGIEQFF. The CDR3 bases are TGTGCCAGCACCTCGCCAGGGCTAGCGGGGATCGAGCAGTTCTTC. The chain carries TRBV5-4 and TRBJ2-1; 9 bases fit TRBD2. CDR1 and CDR2 from the germline V gene are SGHNT and YYREEE (reference sequence). The CDR3 length is 15 residues. V was clipped by 6 bases and J by 10 bases; unmatched bases: 14.

This clone was picked up a small number of times. The CDR3 here is CASRTRGARTGELFF. CDR3 nucleotide sequence: TGTGCCAGCAGAACCCGGGGGGCCAGGACCGGGGAGCTGTTTTTT. The chain couples TRBV7-2 to TRBJ2-2; possibly TRBD2 for D (7 bases). Per the germline V gene, CDR1 is SGHTA and CDR2 is FQGNSA. V was cut by 6 bases and J by 5 bases, with 16 bases left in between. This CDR3 comprises 15 residues.

This chain joins TRBV4-1 and TRBJ1-2; 8 bases map to TRBD1. Per germline, CDR1 MGHRA and CDR2 YSYEKL. The ends lost 0 bases at V and 3 bases at J; junction bases unmatched: 9. The CDR3 loop spans 17 amino acids. The CDR3 DNA is TGCGCCAGCAGCCAAGATCGGCAGGGGGCCCAGGACTATGGCTACACCTTC. Amino acids: CASSQDRQGAQDYGYTF.

This clone appeared a few times. The V gene is TRBV6-6, the J gene TRBJ1-2; 7 bases map to TRBD1. Germline lookup yields CDR1 MNHNY and CDR2 SVGAGI (reference sequence). The CDR3 loop spans 11 amino acids. Losses at the gene ends were 11 bases for V and 6 bases for J; bases not matched to a gene: 6. CDR3 sequence (DNA): TGTGCCGTGACAGGGTTCGATGGCTACACCTTC. Translating gives CAVTGFDGYTF.

This clone has a handful of counts. This sequence joins TRBV2 and TRBJ2-5; no definite D call. The V and J ends lost 4 bases and 9 bases respectively, with 21 bases between them. This CDR3 is 15 amino acids long. In germline, CDR1 is SNHLY, CDR2 FYNNEI. CDR3 DNA sequence: TGTGCCAGCAGTGTCGTCCAGCGCGCCAGTCTGGCCCAGTACTTC. Amino acid sequence: CASSVVQRASLAQYF.

The chain joins TRBV7-7 to TRBJ2-2; no clear D gene. This CDR3 region has 13 residues. Germline CDR1 SSHAT, CDR2 FNYEAQ (reference sequence). Trimming stripped 2 bases from V and 5 bases from J, with 6 bases between. The CDR3, as DNA: TGTGCCAGCAGCTTATTGTTGACCGGGGAGCTGTTTTTT. Its translation is CASSLLLTGELFF.

The V gene is TRBV5-4, the J gene TRBJ2-5; D is unclear. CDR3 length equals 10 residues. Germline V gene lookup returns CDR1 SGHNT and CDR2 YYREEE (reference sequence). With 3 bases removed from V and 5 bases from J, the gap between germline ends came to 2 bases. CDR3: CASSSETQYF. For the CDR3, the DNA is TGTGCCAGCAGCTCCGAGACCCAGTACTTC.

This clone was observed a few times. The chain employs TRBV2 and TRBJ2-6, with D unresolved. CDR3 length: 14 residues. V was cut by 4 bases and J by 4 bases, with 8 bases left in between. Germline-derived CDR1 and CDR2 are SNHLY and FYNNEI. Here the CDR3 DNA reads TGTGCCAGCAGTGCAGTGTCCGGGGCCAACGTCCTGACTTTC. This translates into CASSAVSGANVLTF.

In the case of this clone: A far larger clone is only one base removed, so a read error is likely. The chain joins TRBV6-8 to TRBJ2-1; D call uncertain. The CDR3 is made up of 13 amino acids. Per germline, CDR1 MNHGY and CDR2 SAAAGT. The CDR3 loop is CASSYWAENGQFF. For the CDR3, the DNA is TGTGCCAGCAGTTACTGGGCAGAAAATGGGCAGTTCTTC.

This clone occurred a few times. The chain combines TRBV7-2 with TRBJ2-5; D is unclear. The CDR3 contains 13 residues. Germline CDR1 and CDR2: SGHTA and FQGNSA. Trimming removed 5 bases from V and 1 base from J, with 8 bases in between. The CDR3 is CASSPTIQETQYF. The CDR3 region has the DNA TGTGCCAGCAGCCCGACAATCCAAGAGACCCAGTACTTC. Complete variable domain (other parts from reference TRBV7-2 and TRBJ2-5): GAGVSQSPSNKVTEKGKDVELRCDPISGHTALYWYRQSLGQGLEFLIYFQGNSAPDKSGLPSDRFSAERTGGSVSTLTIQRTQQEDSAVYLCASSPTIQETQYFGPGTRLLVL.

This chain uses TRBV5-1 with TRBJ2-5; TRBD1 is a possible D gene (6 bases). In germline, CDR1 is SGHRS, CDR2 YFSETQ. The V end was cut by 1 base, the J end by 4 bases, with 17 bases between. This CDR3 comprises 16 residues. CDR3 DNA sequence: TGCGCCAGCAGCTTGTCTCCGGGATCGACAGGAGAGACCCAGTACTTC. The encoded protein is CASSLSPGSTGETQYF.

This clone was counted between two and nine times. This chain links TRBV13 with TRBJ2-5, with 14 bases matching TRBD2. V gave up 5 bases and J gave up 5 bases; unmatched junction bases: 7. CDR1 PRHDT and CDR2 FYEKMQ come from the germline V gene (reference sequence). This CDR3 contains 16 residues. DNA for the CDR3: TGTGCCAGCAGCCGGAGACTAGCGGGGGGGCCGGAGACCCAGTACTTC. It yields the protein CASSRRLAGGPETQYF.

This clone came up a few times. The chain combines TRBV6-6 with TRBJ1-1, with 8 positions matching TRBD1. V lost 7 bases and J lost 1; bases outside the gene matches: 5. The CDR3 contains 14 residues. Germline loops: CDR1 MNHNY, CDR2 SVGAGI (reference sequence). The CDR3 region has the DNA TGTGCCAGCATCTGGACAGGGCAGAACACTGAAGCTTTCTTT. Protein product: CASIWTGQNTEAFF.

This clone was detected a few times. This CDR3 is also generated by other DNA sequences in the sample. V gene TRBV18 combines with J gene TRBJ2-2, with D perhaps given as TRBD1 or TRBD2 (6 bases each). Germline CDR1 is KGHSH and CDR2 is LQKENI. The CDR3 spans 16 residues. The V end was cut by 3 bases, the J end by 1 base, with 12 bases between. The CDR3 nucleotides read TGTGCCAGCTCACCGGCGGGACATTTGAACACCGGGGAGCTGTTTTTT. Its translation: CASSPAGHLNTGELFF.

The chain recombines TRBV11-2 with TRBJ1-5; D gene unclear. The germline V gene has CDR1 SGHAT and CDR2 FQNNGV. Trimming removed 1 base from V and 4 bases from J, with 8 bases in between. The CDR3 extends over 14 amino acids. CDR3 residues: CASSLAPGNQPQHF. The CDR3 region has the DNA TGTGCCAGCAGCTTAGCGCCGGGAAATCAGCCCCAGCATTTT.

A word on this clone: One end of the junction does not line up with germline, which may come from a read error. V usage is TRBV5-4 and J usage is TRBJ2-4; possible D gene TRBD2, 6 bases. The CDR3 is 16 residues long. The V gene's germline CDR1 is SGHNT and CDR2 YYREEE (reference sequence). CDR3 DNA: TGTGCCAGCACCTTGAATCCGGGACTAGCCAAAAACATTCAGTACTTC. As protein: CASTLNPGLAKNIQYF.

J is TRBJ1-4 and V is TRBV2, with a weak D call TRBD1 (6 bases). Germline V gene lookup returns CDR1 SNHLY and CDR2 FYNNEI. Trimming shortened V by 3 bases and J by 8 bases, and 16 bases separated the two germline ends. The CDR3 has 15 amino acids. This CDR3 reads CASSELTGLREKLFF. In nucleotides, the CDR3 is TGTGCCAGCAGTGAGTTAACAGGGCTCCGGGAAAAACTGTTTTTT.

This clone was counted only a few times. The chain uses TRBV7-2 and TRBJ2-2; TRBD1 aligns across 7 bases. CDR1 is SGHTA and CDR2 is FQGNSA in the germline V gene. The CDR3 contains 14 residues. V lost 1 base to trimming and J lost 6 bases; unmatched junction nucleotides: 2. The CDR3 coding sequence is TGTGCCAGCAGCTTAGACAGGGGTCCCGGGGAGCTGTTTTTT. Encoded protein: CASSLDRGPGELFF.

This clone was recorded a few times. This chain joins TRBV7-8 and TRBJ1-1; tentatively, D is TRBD1 (6 bases). Germline V CDR1 and CDR2: SGHVS, FQNEAQ. The CDR3 contains 14 residues. V was trimmed by 4 bases and J by 6 bases, leaving 15 bases between them. The CDR3 region is CASSYHDRYPEAFF. The CDR3 DNA reads as TGTGCCAGCAGCTACCACGACAGGTACCCTGAAGCTTTCTTT.

As regards this clone: Different DNA sequences within this sample yield the same CDR3. The chain has TRBV27 and TRBJ2-5; TRBD1 matches at 10 bases. Trimming cost V 5 bases and J 2 bases; bases outside gene matches: 5. CDR3 length: 15 residues. Germline CDR1 and CDR2: MNHEY and SMNVEV (reference sequence). CDR3 amino acids: CASSPGTGVQETQYF. CDR3 bases: TGTGCCAGCAGTCCGGGGACAGGGGTGCAAGAGACCCAGTACTTC.

A few counts support this clone. The chain combines TRBV5-1 with TRBJ2-6; D is undetermined. Between the trimmed V and J ends, which lost 6 bases and 0 bases, there was a span of 10 bases. Germline CDR1 is SGHRS and CDR2 is YFSETQ. This CDR3 contains 15 residues. The CDR3 region has the DNA TGCGCCAGCAACGCGCCGGGCTCTGGGGCCAACGTCCTGACTTTC. Amino acid sequence: CASNAPGSGANVLTF.

The J gene is TRBJ2-1, the V gene TRBV4-1, with a tentative D call TRBD2 (6 bases). The germline V gene has CDR1 MGHRA and CDR2 YSYEKL. V lost 3 bases and J 4 bases, leaving 10 bases between the germline ends. CDR3 size: 14 residues. The CDR3 is CASSHGTSYNEQFF. The CDR3 DNA follows: TGCGCCAGCAGCCATGGGACTTCGTACAATGAGCAGTTCTTC.

V and J are TRBV6-5 and TRBJ2-5, with D unclear. Trimming cost V 6 bases and J 3 bases, with 8 bases left between them. The CDR3 extends over 12 amino acids. Germline V gives CDR1 MNHEY, CDR2 SVGAGI. CDR3 nucleotides: TGTGCCAGCAGCCCGAGTGAAGAGACCCAGTACTTC. Residues: CASSPSEETQYF.

This chain uses TRBV2 with TRBJ1-2, with D perhaps TRBD1 (5 bases). Germline CDR1 and CDR2: SNHLY and FYNNEI. The CDR3 covers 13 residues. The ends were cut back, 2 bases at V and 8 bases at J, with 12 bases in the middle. CDR3 residues: CASSEREGSGYTF. The DNA of the CDR3 is TGTGCCAGCAGTGAACGTGAGGGGAGCGGCTACACCTTC. The full variable domain, rest sourced from reference TRBV2 and TRBJ1-2, is EPEVTQTPSHQVTQMGQEVILRCVPISNHLYFYWYRQILGQKVEFLVSFYNNEISEKSEIFDDQFSVERPDGSNFTLKIRSTKLEDSAMYFCASSEREGSGYTFGSGTRLTVV.

This clone was picked up a small number of times. The chain couples TRBV4-1 to TRBJ2-1; D unresolved. The CDR3 spans 16 residues. The germline CDR1 and CDR2 sequences are MGHRA and YSYEKL. The V and J ends lost 0 bases and 4 bases respectively, with 13 bases between them. This CDR3 is CASSQDAALVYNEQFF. The CDR3 DNA reads TGCGCCAGCAGCCAAGATGCTGCTCTAGTGTACAATGAGCAGTTCTTC.

This clone appeared a few times. V gene TRBV7-2 combines with J gene TRBJ2-7; 9 nucleotides agree with TRBD2. The CDR3 is 17 amino acids. Germline V gene data show CDR1 as SGHTA and CDR2 as FQGNSA. V was clipped by 1 base and J by 2 bases; unmatched bases: 9. The CDR3 DNA sequence: TGTGCCAGCAGCTTAGTAGGCGCGGGACTAGCTCCCTACGAGCAGTACTTC. Translated: CASSLVGAGLAPYEQYF.

This clone was observed a few times. The chain links TRBV9 to TRBJ2-1; TRBD1 aligns across 7 bases. This CDR3 is 15 amino acids long. J gave up 3 bases and V 2 bases, and 5 bases lay outside the gene matches. Germline lookup yields CDR1 SGDLS and CDR2 YYNGEE. The CDR3 nucleotides are TGTGCCAGCAGCGTTTCCGGGACAGACTACAATGAGCAGTTCTTC. Translating it yields CASSVSGTDYNEQFF.